One sample yielded the 15 T cell receptor beta chains listed below, sequenced in a study of metastatic and nonmetastatic thyroid tumors. Every patient was untreated before thyroid surgery. TCRdb re-called clones via MiXCR from the PCR reads. The sample has approximately 10,000 clones, 35% seen once. Sequences were obtained from tumor tissue. Receptor source: a female donor with papillary thyroid cancer or a benign thyroid nodule (not recorded which). Some clones in this sample may be carry-over from other donors' samples.

This clone was observed once. The V and J genes are TRBV7-2 and TRBJ1-2, with D possibly being TRBD1 (6 bases). V was shortened by 5 bases and J by 4 bases, with 11 bases between the two germline ends. Germline loops: CDR1 SGHTA, CDR2 FQGNSA. The CDR3 extends over 13 amino acids. The chain's CDR3 is CASSPGAGYGYTF. For the CDR3, the DNA is TGTGCCAGCAGCCCAGGGGCGGGCTATGGCTACACCTTC.

This clone occurred a few times. J is TRBJ1-1 and V is TRBV27; the D is unclear. Germline values: CDR1 MNHEY, CDR2 SMNVEV (reference sequence). Trimming stripped 10 bases from V and 9 bases from J, with 12 bases between. CDR3 size: 10 residues. The CDR3 region has the DNA TGTGCCAACCACCCGGCGAAAGCTTTCTTT. Protein product: CANHPAKAFF.

The chain has TRBV6-6 and TRBJ2-7; TRBD1 is a possible D gene (6 bases). Trimming took off 2 bases at V and 3 bases at J, with 8 bases between the two ends. This CDR3 has 13 amino acids. Germline CDR1 MNHNY, CDR2 SVGAGI (reference sequence). The CDR3 region has the DNA TGTGCCAGCAGTTACCAACAGGGCTACGAGCAGTACTTC. Its protein is CASSYQQGYEQYF.

This rearrangement joins TRBV2 to TRBJ1-2, with D possibly TRBD1 on 5 matching bases. CDR1 and CDR2 (germline): SNHLY, FYNNEI. There are 14 residues in the CDR3. Between the trimmed V and J ends, which lost 5 bases and 5 bases, there was a span of 15 bases. The CDR3 nucleotides are TGTGCCAGCAGTCGCGGGGCGGCGGATTATGGCTACACCTTC. It codes for CASSRGAADYGYTF. The full variable domain, in which reference TRBV2 and TRBJ1-2 provide the parts outside the CDR3, is EPEVTQTPSHQVTQMGQEVILRCVPISNHLYFYWYRQILGQKVEFLVSFYNNEISEKSEIFDDQFSVERPDGSNFTLKIRSTKLEDSAMYFCASSRGAADYGYTFGSGTRLTVV.

The sample holds a few counts of this clone. V is TRBV6-1 and J is TRBJ1-2, with 8 bases identical to TRBD1. V was pared by 1 base and J by 4 bases, with 2 bases of the junction left unmatched. The germline gives CDR1 MNHNS, CDR2 SASEGT. The CDR3 runs 14 residues. The CDR3 coding sequence is TGTGCCAGCAGTGAAGGGACAGGGCTCTATGGCTACACCTTC. Translated, it gives CASSEGTGLYGYTF.

This clone rates as medium-sized (0.01 to 0.1%). The rearrangement joins TRBV13 to TRBJ2-5; weak D call: TRBD2 (5 bases). This CDR3 contains 14 residues. Germline CDR1 is PRHDT and CDR2 is FYEKMQ (reference sequence). The V end was cut by 6 bases, the J end by 2 bases, with 13 bases between. CDR3 coding DNA: TGTGCCAGCAGTCCCGTGGGAGAACAAGAGACCCAGTACTTC. As protein: CASSPVGEQETQYF.

This clone was observed a few times. The J gene is TRBJ1-1, the V gene TRBV6-1; 7 bases are a match to TRBD1. The CDR3 contains 13 residues. Germline CDR1 and CDR2: MNHNS and SASEGT. V was pared by 7 bases and J by 8 bases, with 10 bases of the junction left unmatched. CDR3 loop: CASMINGQVEAFF. The CDR3 DNA reads TGTGCCAGCATGATAAACGGACAGGTAGAAGCTTTCTTT.

By frequency in the sample, this clone is medium-sized. The gene calls are TRBV20-1 and TRBJ1-4; D is undetermined. Trimming left V 6 bases short and J 5 bases short, with 16 bases between. The CDR3 has 14 residues. The germline V gene has CDR1 DFQATT and CDR2 SNEGSKA (reference sequence). CDR3 nucleotides: TGCAGTGCCCAAGACCCTAGACCCAATGAAAAACTGTTTTTT. Protein product: CSAQDPRPNEKLFF.

Sample share makes this clone medium-sized. V and J are TRBV20-1 and TRBJ2-3, with TRBD2 matching over 13 bases. Germline V lookup: CDR1 DFQATT, CDR2 SNEGSKA (reference sequence). This CDR3 region has 16 residues. The V and J ends lost 0 bases and 3 bases, in that order; junction bases with no gene match: 3. CDR3 nucleotide sequence: TGCAGTGCTAGAGACAGGGGACTAGCGGGGACAGATACGCAGTATTTT. As protein: CSARDRGLAGTDTQYF.

This clone qualifies as medium-sized. The genes are TRBV28 and TRBJ1-2; 7 positions match TRBD1. This CDR3 has 12 residues. Germline CDR1 reads MDHEN; CDR2 reads SYDVKM. V lost 9 bases and J lost 8; bases outside the gene matches: 9. CDR3 protein: CASDRADGGYTF. DNA for the CDR3: TGTGCCAGTGACAGGGCTGATGGGGGCTACACCTTC.

The chain employs TRBV5-1 and TRBJ1-2; D is undetermined. The CDR3 totals 12 residues. Trimming took off 2 bases at V and 8 bases at J, with 10 bases between the two ends. CDR1 is SGHRS, CDR2 YFSETQ, per germline. CDR3 amino acids: CASSFNEGGYTF. DNA of the CDR3: TGCGCCAGCAGCTTTAACGAGGGCGGCTACACCTTC. The variable domain in full, with the rest retrieved from reference TRBV5-1 and TRBJ1-2, is KAGVTQTPRYLIKTRGQQVTLSCSPISGHRSVSWYQQTPGQGLQFLFEYFSETQRNKGNFPGRFSGRQFSNSRSEMNVSTLELGDSALYLCASSFNEGGYTFGSGTRLTVV.

The rearrangement uses TRBV9 and TRBJ2-7; tentatively, D is TRBD2 (6 bases). There are 15 residues in the CDR3. The V end was cut by 0 bases, the J end by 0 bases, with 10 bases between. The germline CDR1 and CDR2 sequences are SGDLS and YYNGEE. The CDR3 bases are TGTGCCAGCAGCGTAGGGGACTTACTCTCCTACGAGCAGTACTTC. Its translation is CASSVGDLLSYEQYF.

This clone occurred a few times. The V gene is TRBV11-2, the J gene TRBJ2-3, with D maybe TRBD1 (6 bases). Germline lookup yields CDR1 SGHAT and CDR2 FQNNGV. V lost 0 bases and J 0 bases, leaving 19 bases between the germline ends. This CDR3 region has 19 residues. In nucleotides, the CDR3 is TGTGCCAGCAGCTTAGATCTGCAGGGGATTTGGGGAAGCACAGATACGCAGTATTTT. Translating gives CASSLDLQGIWGSTDTQYF.

There are a few counts of this clone. The chain couples TRBV6-2 or TRBV6-3 to TRBJ1-2; 8 bases align to TRBD1. This CDR3 spans 15 amino acids. J lost 2 bases, V lost 6 bases, and 8 bases had no gene match. The germline V gene encodes CDR1 MNHEY and CDR2 SVGEGT. The CDR3: CASRIGQGPNYGYTF. The CDR3 coding sequence is TGTGCCAGCAGAATAGGACAGGGACCCAACTATGGCTACACCTTC.

The rearrangement uses TRBV7-8 and TRBJ1-2, with TRBD1 identical over 7 bases. CDR1 and CDR2 (germline): SGHVS, FQNEAQ. The V gene end was trimmed by 5 bases and the J gene end by 5 bases; junction bases not matched to a gene: 5. The CDR3 runs to 13 residues. The CDR3 here is CASSPTGEYGYTF. The DNA for the CDR3 is TGTGCCAGCAGCCCAACAGGGGAGTATGGCTACACCTTC.